The sequence of this T cell receptor beta chain was determined in a study of T cell repertoires in ileal Crohn's disease. Overall study: Patients had a median roughly 8-year disease duration, and about 36% were active smokers. General study findings and limits: Active smokers at surgery had more clonal expansions than non-smokers. All patients with clonality above 26.8% had endoscopic recurrence.

This CDR3 comprises 15 residues. Looked up from germline, CDR1 is LNHDA and CDR2 is SQIVND (reference sequence). Trimming removed 7 bases from V and 7 bases from J; junction bases left unmatched: 12. Each sample's TCRB immunosequencing used roughly 500 nanograms of biopsy DNA. The repertoire was sequenced with immunoSEQ multiplex PCR; TCRdb's copy has only in-frame clones and lacks some. The sample shows roughly 8,200 clones, around 74% of them seen only once. Concerning this clone itself: Its antigen is undetermined.

This receptor was obtained from an adult with Crohn's disease. This chain links TRBV19 with TRBJ2-2, with 7 positions matching TRBD2. Specimen: ileal tissue. The CDR3 DNA sequence: TGTGCCAGTACGAGCAGCGGGGAATCAGGCGGGGAGCTGTTTTTT. It codes for CASTSSGESGGELFF.